This is a list of T cell receptor beta chains from one sample in a study of cytomegalovirus exposure and HLA in healthy donors. The repertoire was sequenced with immunoSEQ multiplex PCR; TCRdb's copy has only in-frame clones and lacks some. The table includes roughly 170,000 clones, roughly 80% detected once. The sequenced material came from PBMCs. The receptors were sampled from a man in his thirties or forties in good health and CMV-seropositive. Each CDR3 is given with its conserved first and last residue. The order of the fields is D gene, J gene, V gene, clone size, CDR3 protein. A D gene is named only where the DNA matches it firmly. Clone size is not always given. Where it is, it says once, few, many or a class for expanded clones.

NA,TRBJ2-5,TRBV11-2,NA,CASSLEQGQETQYF
NA,TRBJ2-3,TRBV5-1,few,CASSLNRDYTDTQYF
TRBD1,TRBJ2-5,TRBV6-5,NA,CASSYRTGRETQYF
NA,TRBJ1-4,TRBV20-1,NA,CSARDQGKLFF
TRBD2,TRBJ2-7,TRBV4-3,NA,CASSQDLPAGGRSEQYF
TRBD2,TRBJ2-1,TRBV11-3,few,CASSFGEGAHNEQFF
TRBD1,TRBJ2-1,TRBV6-5,NA,CASRGAGQGYNEQFF
NA,TRBJ2-3,TRBV5-1,once,CASSFRRAGRSLPTDTQYF
NA,TRBJ2-2,TRBV23-1,NA,CARRTVANTGELFF
TRBD1,TRBJ1-1,TRBV11-3,NA,CASSQISGTGKTEAFF
NA,TRBJ1-5,TRBV25-1,NA,CASSPGINQPQHF
TRBD2,TRBJ2-5,TRBV6-1,NA,CASSEEAGGGETQYF
NA,TRBJ1-3,TRBV7-3,NA,CASSSTASSGNTIYF
NA,TRBJ1-4,TRBV4-1,NA,CASSQEGGQLREKLFF
NA,TRBJ1-1,TRBV30,NA,CAWSAQANTEAFF
NA,NA,TRBV27,NA,CASSLVSGHYEQYF
NA,TRBJ1-5,TRBV29-1,few,CSVEEAGGPQHF
NA,TRBJ2-3,TRBV18,NA,CASSRVDRGTDTQYF
NA,TRBJ2-7,TRBV27,once,CASSRGPSYEQYF
NA,TRBJ2-7,TRBV27,NA,CASSLNKGLQYF
TRBD1,TRBJ2-1,TRBV30,few,CAWGQGGQFF
TRBD1,TRBJ1-2,TRBV10-1,NA,CASSERTGGGYGYTF
NA,TRBJ1-1,TRBV19,NA,CASSARSGDTEAFF
NA,TRBJ2-7,TRBV9,NA,CASSVGPDSSYEQYF
NA,TRBJ2-6,TRBV5-6,NA,CASSLAIGSGANVLTF
NA,TRBJ2-4,TRBV6-6,NA,CASSYGPDSSRHF
TRBD1,TRBJ2-7,TRBV7-6,NA,CASSQWTGRGEQYF
TRBD1,TRBJ1-1,TRBV29-1,NA,CSFRDRGNTEAFF
TRBD1,TRBJ2-3,TRBV23-1,NA,CASSQQGQSRTDTQYF
NA,TRBJ2-1,TRBV13,NA,CASSPPRNNEQFF
TRBD1,TRBJ1-5,TRBV7-2,NA,CASSLTGGSNQPQHF
TRBD1,TRBJ2-7,TRBV2,NA,CASNPRTGWYEQYF
TRBD2,TRBJ2-1,TRBV5-1,NA,CASSKGLAGDLSSYNEQFF
TRBD1,TRBJ1-2,TRBV5-1,few,CASSLGGQGAGYGYTF
NA,TRBJ2-3,TRBV5-1,NA,CASSHGLLGDTQYF
NA,TRBJ2-3,TRBV7-3,NA,CASSLLGSGSADTQYF
NA,TRBJ1-5,TRBV6-1,NA,CASTPRSNQPQHF
NA,TRBJ1-1,TRBV25-1,NA,CASSARGSAEAFF
NA,NA,TRBV5-4,NA,CASSGNRESSYEQYF
TRBD1,TRBJ1-1,TRBV7-9,NA,CASSYPRQGNTEAFF
TRBD1,TRBJ1-2,TRBV7-2,NA,CASSARGQGVNYGYTF